This is a list of T cell receptor beta chains from one sample in a study of T cells in localized non-small cell lung cancer. TCRdb keeps only in-frame clones here, not all; method: immunoSEQ multiplex PCR. The data contain 45,000 to 60,000 clones, more than 85% of them singletons. The input for sequencing was PBMCs, taken before any cancer treatment. These receptors were taken from a man between 40 and 70 years old with stage II lung adenocarcinoma. Each CDR3 is given with its conserved first and last residue. The order of the fields is clone size, J gene, D gene, V gene, CDR3 DNA, CDR3 protein. The D gene is left open where the match is weak. Not every row has a clone size; where given, it reads once, few, many or a size class.

.	TRBJ1-1	TRBD1	TRBV6-1	TGTGCCAGCAGTGAGTGGACAGGGATAAACACTGAAGCTTTCTTT	CASSEWTGINTEAFF
.	TRBJ2-3	.	TRBV4-2	TGTGCCAGCAGCCTAAGCTTGGCAGAAGATACGCAGTATTTT	CASSLSLAEDTQYF
.	TRBJ2-3	.	TRBV5-1	TGCGCCAGCAGCTCCCTTGACACAGATACGCAGTATTTT	CASSSLDTDTQYF
.	TRBJ1-5	.	TRBV19	TGTGCCAGTAGTATTATGTGGCAGGGTGGCAATCAGCCCCAGCATTTT	CASSIMWQGGNQPQHF
once	TRBJ1-5	.	TRBV4-1	TGCGCCAGCAGCCAAGAAAGGGTGGGGCCCGTTTGGGGCAATCAGCCCCAGCATTTT	CASSQERVGPVWGNQPQHF
.	TRBJ1-1	.	TRBV6-1	TGTGCCAGCAGGGTGGAGGCGTACACTGAAGCTTTCTTT	CASRVEAYTEAFF
.	TRBJ1-2	.	TRBV9	TGTGCCAGCAGCGTAGAAGAGTCCGGGGATGGCTACACCTTC	CASSVEESGDGYTF
.	TRBJ1-3	.	TRBV9	TGTGCCAGCAGTGTAGCGAGTGGTCCCGGAAACACCATATATTTT	CASSVASGPGNTIYF
.	TRBJ2-5	.	TRBV6-1	TGTGCCAGCAGTGAAGCGCGGCAGGGACAGACCCAGTACTTC	CASSEARQGQTQYF
.	TRBJ1-5	TRBD1	TRBV15	TGTGCCACCAGCAGGACGAAGGGGACAGTTAGGGGCAATCAGCCCCAGCATTTT	CATSRTKGTVRGNQPQHF
.	TRBJ2-1	.	TRBV21-1	TGTGCCAGCATGGTAGCGGCGACCTACAATGAGCAGTTCTTC	CASMVAATYNEQFF
.	TRBJ2-1	TRBD2	TRBV9	TGTGCCAGCAGCGTAGCGTATTGCGGGGGATGTGAGCAGTTCTTC	CASSVAYCGGCEQFF
.	TRBJ2-5	.	TRBV18	TGTGCCAGCTCACCACCCGAGGGCGAGACCCAGTACTTC	CASSPPEGETQYF
.	TRBJ1-1	TRBD1	TRBV27	TGTGCCAGCAGTTTATTCCCAGGGGGAATTAACACTGAAGCTTTCTTT	CASSLFPGGINTEAFF
.	TRBJ1-1	.	TRBV28	TGTGCCAGCAGCCTAAAAGAAGCTTTCTTT	CASSLKEAFF
.	TRBJ1-1	.	TRBV30	TGTGCCTGGTCCGGAATGAACACTGAAGCTTTCTTT	CAWSGMNTEAFF
.	TRBJ1-3	.	TRBV18	TGTGCCAGCTCACCGAGGGGGGGGTCATCACCTGGAAACACCATATATTTT	CASSPRGGSSPGNTIYF
.	TRBJ2-1	.	TRBV6-5	TGTGCCAGCAGTTACTCGATAGGGGGGGAATACAATGAGCAGTTCTTC	CASSYSIGGEYNEQFF
.	TRBJ2-1	.	TRBV5-4	TGTGCCAGCAGCTTGACTAGTCGGTTAAGCAATGAGCAGTTCTTC	CASSLTSRLSNEQFF
.	TRBJ1-2	.	TRBV6-4	TGTGCCAGCAGTGAACGGGCAGGAATAACTAACTATGGCTACACCTTC	CASSERAGITNYGYTF
.	TRBJ1-2	.	TRBV5-4	TGTGCCAGCAGCTTAACACGCCGGGGGGATGGCTACACCTTC	CASSLTRRGDGYTF
.	TRBJ1-1	.	TRBV10-3	TGTGCCATCAGTGAGTCCGGACTCCGGCGGGCTGAAGCTTTCTTT	CAISESGLRRAEAFF
.	TRBJ1-2	.	TRBV5-1	TGCGCCAGCAGCTTGGCCGGAGTGCAAGAGAGGGGCTACACCTTC	CASSLAGVQERGYTF
.	TRBJ2-1	.	TRBV5-1	TGCGCCAGCAGCTGGGGAGACAATGAGCAGTTCTTC	CASSWGDNEQFF
once	TRBJ1-2	.	TRBV9	TGTGCCAGCAGCCCCGGGGGCACTACTAACTATGGCTACACCTTC	CASSPGGTTNYGYTF
.	TRBJ1-2	.	TRBV6-6	TGTGCCAGCAGTTCCCCTCGGGATGGCTACACCTTC	CASSSPRDGYTF
once	TRBJ2-4	.	TRBV6-5	TGTGCCAGCAGGGACAGCCTCTCCAAAAACATTCAGTACTTC	CASRDSLSKNIQYF
.	TRBJ2-1	TRBD2	TRBV2	TGTGCCACCGGGGGGGTACAGGGTGTCCCCTACAATGAGCAGTTCTTC	CATGGVQGVPYNEQFF
.	TRBJ1-1	.	TRBV18	TGTGCCAGCTCTCCAGGGGCTGAAGCTTTCTTT	CASSPGAEAFF